This T cell receptor beta chain is from a study of T cell repertoires in cytomegalovirus infection. On the study more broadly: CMV infection together with matching HLA type was indicated by public TCR beta signatures. Whole-study findings and limits: HLA-C-restricted CMV clonotypes gave the most frequent clonotype in two of eight donors.

Trimming took 7 bases from V and 13 from J, leaving 23 bases between them. CDR3 length: 14 amino acids. CDR1 and CDR2 from the germline V gene are MDHEN and SYDVKM. This clonotype occurred a few times. Its matching antigen is unknown. Each CDR3 protein gets one entry after TCRdb re-called the reads with MiXCR. This table holds about 740,000 distinct CDR3 sequences, 35% found once. The source material was PBMCs. The receptor was derived from a human donor in good health (CMV status not recorded). Some clones in this sample may be carry-over from other donors' samples. V and J are TRBV28 and TRBJ2-1, with a weak D call TRBD1 (6 bases). As DNA, the CDR3 is TGTGCCAGCACCCAACCAAGGGGACACCGGGTTCAGTTCTTC. As protein: CASTQPRGHRVQFF. Looking up the rest from reference TRBV28 and TRBJ2-1 gives the full variable domain: DVKVTQSSRYLVKRTGEKVFLECVQDMDHENMFWYRQDPGLGLRLIYFSYDVKMKEKGDIPEGYSVSREKKERFSLILESASTNQTSMYLCASTQPRGHRVQFFGPGTRLTVL.